This TCR beta chain was sequenced for a study of graft-versus-host responses after intestinal transplantation. Sequencing was performed with immunoSEQ multiplex PCR; in TCRdb, only in-frame clones are kept and a portion is missing. Of fewer than 130,000 clones in the sample, 80% to 95% were seen once. Points on this clone: Its antigen is undetermined.

The CDR3 is 16 amino acids. The V and J ends lost 0 bases and 9 bases, in that order; junction bases with no gene match: 5. Germline CDR1 SGHRS, CDR2 YFSETQ. The genes are TRBV5-1 and TRBJ2-1, with TRBD2 matching over 14 bases. This clonotype was sampled from a human donor who received an intestinal transplant. This specimen was unstimulated CD8+ T cells sorted from spleen or lymph node cells, taken before intestinal transplant. The CDR3 DNA is TGCGCCAGCAGCTTGGCGGGACTAGCGGGAGCTCTTGAGCAGTTCTTC. Amino acid sequence: CASSLAGLAGALEQFF. The variable domain in full, completed from reference TRBV5-1 and TRBJ2-1, reads KAGVTQTPRYLIKTRGQQVTLSCSPISGHRSVSWYQQTPGQGLQFLFEYFSETQRNKGNFPGRFSGRQFSNSRSEMNVSTLELGDSALYLCASSLAGLAGALEQFFGPGTRLTVL.